This T cell receptor beta chain was captured in a study of OX40 agonist ivuxolimab in advanced cancers. Study-wide results and limits: Relative to CD4+, CD8+ T cells held more expanded clones on average. Clonal expansion was seen in CD4+ and CD8+ blood T cells by week 6 at 0.1 to 3.0 mg/kg.

V was shortened by 2 bases and J by 0 bases, with 13 bases between the two germline ends. Germline V gene lookup returns CDR1 ENHRY and CDR2 SYGVKD. The CDR3 loop spans 16 amino acids. This clone was counted once. Its target is not known. Profiled with immunoSEQ multiplex PCR; TCRdb holds only in-frame clones, not every one. The table records some 95,000 clones, around nine tenths of them present only once. The V call is TRBV10-3, the J call TRBJ2-5; D is perhaps TRBD2 (7 bases). The sequence was collected from an adult with an advanced solid tumor such as melanoma, head and neck, liver or kidney cancer. The sequencing here drew on CD4+ or CD8+ T cells sorted from blood, taken in a trial of the OX40 agonist ivuxolimab. The CDR3 nucleotides read TGTGCCATCAGTGAGGAGGGGGGGCAGAACCAAGAGACCCAGTACTTC. It is translated as CAISEEGGQNQETQYF.